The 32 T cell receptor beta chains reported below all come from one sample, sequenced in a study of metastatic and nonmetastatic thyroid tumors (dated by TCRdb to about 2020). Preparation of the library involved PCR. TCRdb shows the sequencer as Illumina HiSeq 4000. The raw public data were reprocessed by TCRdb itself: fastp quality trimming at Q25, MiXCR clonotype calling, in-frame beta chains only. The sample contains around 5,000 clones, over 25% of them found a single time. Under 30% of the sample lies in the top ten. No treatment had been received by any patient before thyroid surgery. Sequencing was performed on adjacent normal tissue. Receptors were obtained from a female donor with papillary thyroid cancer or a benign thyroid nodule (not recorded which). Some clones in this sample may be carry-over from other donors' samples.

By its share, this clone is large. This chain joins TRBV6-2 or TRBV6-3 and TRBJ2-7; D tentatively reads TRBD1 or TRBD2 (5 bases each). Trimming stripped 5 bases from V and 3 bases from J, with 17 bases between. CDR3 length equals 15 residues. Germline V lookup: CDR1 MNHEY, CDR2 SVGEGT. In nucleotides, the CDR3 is TGTGCCAGCAGTCGCCGGGACCTACGTCTCTACGAGCAGTACTTC. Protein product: CASSRRDLRLYEQYF.

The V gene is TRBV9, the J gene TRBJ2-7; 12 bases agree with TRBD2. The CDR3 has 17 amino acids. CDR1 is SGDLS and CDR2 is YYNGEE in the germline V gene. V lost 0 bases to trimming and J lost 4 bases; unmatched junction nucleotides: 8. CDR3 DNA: TGTGCCAGCAGCGTAGGACTAGCGGGAGATCCGGGTTACGAGCAGTACTTC. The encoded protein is CASSVGLAGDPGYEQYF. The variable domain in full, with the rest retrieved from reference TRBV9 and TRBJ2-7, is DSGVTQTPKHLITATGQRVTLRCSPRSGDLSVYWYQQSLDQGLQFLIQYYNGEERAKGNILERFSAQQFPDLHSELNLSSLELGDSALYFCASSVGLAGDPGYEQYFGPGTRLTVT.

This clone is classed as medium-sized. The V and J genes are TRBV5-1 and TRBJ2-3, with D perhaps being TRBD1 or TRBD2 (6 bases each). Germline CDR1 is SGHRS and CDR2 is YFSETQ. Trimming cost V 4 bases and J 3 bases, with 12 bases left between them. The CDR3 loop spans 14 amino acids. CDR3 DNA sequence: TGCGCCAGCAGCCCCGGGGGCTTGACAGATACGCAGTATTTT. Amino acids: CASSPGGLTDTQYF. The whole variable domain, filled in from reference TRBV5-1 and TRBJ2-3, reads KAGVTQTPRYLIKTRGQQVTLSCSPISGHRSVSWYQQTPGQGLQFLFEYFSETQRNKGNFPGRFSGRQFSNSRSEMNVSTLELGDSALYLCASSPGGLTDTQYFGPGTRLTVL.

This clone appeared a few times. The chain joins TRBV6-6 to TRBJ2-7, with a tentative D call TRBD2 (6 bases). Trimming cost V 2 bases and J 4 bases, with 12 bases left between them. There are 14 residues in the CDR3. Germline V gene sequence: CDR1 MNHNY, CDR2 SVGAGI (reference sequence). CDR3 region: CASSYGGLQYEQYF. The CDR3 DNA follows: TGTGCCAGCAGTTACGGGGGACTCCAATACGAGCAGTACTTC.

The CDR3 DNA is TGTGCCAGCATCCTCACTAGCACTCCCTACGAGCAGTACTTC. The encoded protein is CASILTSTPYEQYF. The genes are TRBV28 and TRBJ2-7; a possible D gene is TRBD2 (6 bases). Germline CDR1 and CDR2: MDHEN and SYDVKM. Between the trimmed V and J ends, which lost 7 bases and 2 bases, there was a span of 15 bases. CDR3 size: 14 residues.

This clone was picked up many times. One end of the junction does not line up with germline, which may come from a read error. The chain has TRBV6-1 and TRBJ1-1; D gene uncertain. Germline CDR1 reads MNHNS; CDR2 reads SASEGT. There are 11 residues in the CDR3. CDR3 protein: CASSLVGARYF. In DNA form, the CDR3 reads TGTGCCAGCAGCTTAGTGGGAGCGCGGTATTTT.

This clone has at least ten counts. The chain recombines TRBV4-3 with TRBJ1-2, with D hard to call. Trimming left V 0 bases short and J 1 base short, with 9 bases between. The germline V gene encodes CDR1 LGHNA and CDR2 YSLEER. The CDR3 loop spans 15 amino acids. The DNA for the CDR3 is TGCGCCAGCAGCCAAGAGAGAACGGTTAACTATGGCTACACCTTC. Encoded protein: CASSQERTVNYGYTF.

CDR3 in amino acids: CSAPAEDLYEQYF. CDR3 nucleotide sequence: TGCAGTGCCCCGGCCGAGGACCTCTACGAGCAGTACTTC. J is TRBJ2-7 and V is TRBV20-1; D not resolved. Per the germline V gene, CDR1 is DFQATT and CDR2 is SNEGSKA (reference sequence). The CDR3 runs 13 residues. V was pared by 6 bases and J by 3 bases, with 15 bases between.

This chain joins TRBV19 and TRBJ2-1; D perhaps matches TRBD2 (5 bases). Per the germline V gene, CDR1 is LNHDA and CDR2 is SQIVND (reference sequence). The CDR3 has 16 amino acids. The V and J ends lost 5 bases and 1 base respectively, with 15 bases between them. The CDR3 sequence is CASSPQGRGSYNEQFF. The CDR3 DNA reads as TGTGCCAGTAGTCCCCAAGGGCGAGGGTCCTACAATGAGCAGTTCTTC.

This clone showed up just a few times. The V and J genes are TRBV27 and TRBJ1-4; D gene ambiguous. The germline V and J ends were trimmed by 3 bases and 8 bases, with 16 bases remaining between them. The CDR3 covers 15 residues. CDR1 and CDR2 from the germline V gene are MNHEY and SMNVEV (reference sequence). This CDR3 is CASSLCSRCGEKLFF. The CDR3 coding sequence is TGTGCCAGCAGTTTGTGTTCGCGGTGTGGGGAAAAACTGTTTTTT.

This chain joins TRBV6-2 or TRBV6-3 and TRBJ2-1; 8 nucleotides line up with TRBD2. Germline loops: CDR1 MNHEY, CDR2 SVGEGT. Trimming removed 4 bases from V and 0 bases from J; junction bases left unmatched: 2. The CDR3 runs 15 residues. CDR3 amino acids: CASSSGTSSYNEQFF. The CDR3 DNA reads TGTGCCAGCAGTTCCGGGACTAGCTCCTACAATGAGCAGTTCTTC.

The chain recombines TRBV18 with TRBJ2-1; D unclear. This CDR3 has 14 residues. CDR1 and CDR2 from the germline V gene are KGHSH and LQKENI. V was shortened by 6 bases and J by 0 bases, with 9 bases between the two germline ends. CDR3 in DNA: TGTGCCAGCTCTTATGGCGGCTCCTACAATGAGCAGTTCTTC. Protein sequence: CASSYGGSYNEQFF.

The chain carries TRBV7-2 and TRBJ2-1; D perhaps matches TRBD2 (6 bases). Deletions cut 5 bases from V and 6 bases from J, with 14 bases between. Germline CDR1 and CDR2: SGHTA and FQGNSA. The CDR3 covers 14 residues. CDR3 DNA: TGTGCCAGCAGCGCATTTCTAGCGTTCAATGAGCAGTTCTTC. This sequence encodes CASSAFLAFNEQFF. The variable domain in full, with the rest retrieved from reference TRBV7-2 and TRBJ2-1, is GAGVSQSPSNKVTEKGKDVELRCDPISGHTALYWYRQSLGQGLEFLIYFQGNSAPDKSGLPSDRFSAERTGGSVSTLTIQRTQQEDSAVYLCASSAFLAFNEQFFGPGTRLTVL.

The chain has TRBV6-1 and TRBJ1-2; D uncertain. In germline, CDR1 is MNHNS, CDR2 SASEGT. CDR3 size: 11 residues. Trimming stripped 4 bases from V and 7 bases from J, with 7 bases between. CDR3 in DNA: TGTGCCAGCAGTGGTGCAGGTGGCTACACCTTC. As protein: CASSGAGGYTF.

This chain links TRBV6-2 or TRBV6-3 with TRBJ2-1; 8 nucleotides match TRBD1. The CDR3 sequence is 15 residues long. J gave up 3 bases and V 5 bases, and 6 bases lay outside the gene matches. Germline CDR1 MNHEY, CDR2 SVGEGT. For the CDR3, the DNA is TGTGCCAGCAGTCTCCAGGGGGCCGGCTACAATGAGCAGTTCTTC. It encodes CASSLQGAGYNEQFF.

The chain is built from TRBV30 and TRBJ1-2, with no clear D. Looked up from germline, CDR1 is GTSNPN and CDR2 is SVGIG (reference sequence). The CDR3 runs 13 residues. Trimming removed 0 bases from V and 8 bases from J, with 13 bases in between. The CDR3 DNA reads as TGTGCCTGGAGTGTGTTCAGCGGTGAAGGCTACACCTTC. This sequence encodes CAWSVFSGEGYTF.

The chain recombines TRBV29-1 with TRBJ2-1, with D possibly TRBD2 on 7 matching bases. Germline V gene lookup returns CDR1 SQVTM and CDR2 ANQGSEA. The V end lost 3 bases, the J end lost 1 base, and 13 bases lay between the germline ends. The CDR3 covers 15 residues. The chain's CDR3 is CSVDGGGASYNEQFF. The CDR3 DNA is TGCAGCGTTGACGGTGGGGGGGCGTCCTACAATGAGCAGTTCTTC.

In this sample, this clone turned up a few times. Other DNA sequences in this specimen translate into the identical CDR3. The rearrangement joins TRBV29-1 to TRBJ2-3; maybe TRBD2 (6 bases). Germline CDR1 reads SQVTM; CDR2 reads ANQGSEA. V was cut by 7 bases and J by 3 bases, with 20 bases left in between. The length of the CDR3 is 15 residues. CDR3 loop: CSGAGVGGRTDTQYF. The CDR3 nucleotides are TGCAGCGGAGCAGGAGTTGGAGGGAGGACAGATACGCAGTATTTT.

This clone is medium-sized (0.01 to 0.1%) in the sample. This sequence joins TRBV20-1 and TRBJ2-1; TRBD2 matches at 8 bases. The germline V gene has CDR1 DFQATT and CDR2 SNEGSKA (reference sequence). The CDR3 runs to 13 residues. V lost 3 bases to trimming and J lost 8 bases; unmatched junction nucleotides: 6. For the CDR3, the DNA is TGCAGTGCTAGGGCGAGCGGGAGAGATGAGCAGTTCTTC. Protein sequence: CSARASGRDEQFF.

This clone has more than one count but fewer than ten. CDR3 nucleotides: TGTGCCATCAGTGAGGGGACAGGGGGCGCCTACGAGCAGTACGTC. Its protein is CAISEGTGGAYEQYV. The chain combines TRBV10-3 with TRBJ2-7, with 12 bases identical to TRBD1. V gave up 2 bases and J gave up 2 bases; unmatched junction bases: 1. The CDR3 consists of 15 residues. Germline CDR1 reads ENHRY; CDR2 reads SYGVKD.

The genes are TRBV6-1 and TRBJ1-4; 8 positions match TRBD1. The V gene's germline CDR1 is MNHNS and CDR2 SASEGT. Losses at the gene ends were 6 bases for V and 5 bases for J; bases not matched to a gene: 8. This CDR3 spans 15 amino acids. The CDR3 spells CASSVGQGWNEKLFF. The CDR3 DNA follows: TGTGCCAGCAGCGTCGGACAGGGATGGAATGAAAAACTGTTTTTT.

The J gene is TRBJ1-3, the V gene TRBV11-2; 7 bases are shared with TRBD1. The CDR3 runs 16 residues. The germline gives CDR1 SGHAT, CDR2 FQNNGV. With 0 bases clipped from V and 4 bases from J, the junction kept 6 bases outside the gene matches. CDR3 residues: CASSLDPTGFGNTIYF. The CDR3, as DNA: TGTGCCAGCAGCTTAGACCCGACAGGGTTCGGAAACACCATATATTTT. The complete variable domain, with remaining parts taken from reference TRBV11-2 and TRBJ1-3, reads EAGVAQSPRYKIIEKRQSVAFWCNPISGHATLYWYQQILGQGPKLLIQFQNNGVVDDSQLPKDRFSAERLKGVDSTLKIQPAKLEDSAVYLCASSLDPTGFGNTIYFGEGSWLTVV.

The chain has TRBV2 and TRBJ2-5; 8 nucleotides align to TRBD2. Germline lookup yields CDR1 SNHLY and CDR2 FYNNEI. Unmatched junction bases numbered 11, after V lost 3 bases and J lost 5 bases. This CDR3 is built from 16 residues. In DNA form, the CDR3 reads TGTGCCAGCAGTGAGCACGGGAGGGCCCGAGGGGAGACCCAGTACTTC. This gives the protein CASSEHGRARGETQYF.

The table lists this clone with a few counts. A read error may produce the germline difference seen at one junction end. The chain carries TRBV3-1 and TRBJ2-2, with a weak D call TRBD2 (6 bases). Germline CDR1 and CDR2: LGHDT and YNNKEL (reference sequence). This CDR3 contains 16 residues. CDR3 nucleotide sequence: TGTGCCAGCAGCCAAGAGCGGGGCGGGAACACCGGGGAGCTGCCTTTT. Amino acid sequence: CASSQERGGNTGELPF.

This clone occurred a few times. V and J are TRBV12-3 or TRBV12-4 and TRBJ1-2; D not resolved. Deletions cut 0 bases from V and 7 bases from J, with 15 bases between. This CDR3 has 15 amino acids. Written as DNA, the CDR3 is TGTGCCAGCAGTTTAGCGGCAGAATCAGGCAGTGGCTACACCTTC. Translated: CASSLAAESGSGYTF.

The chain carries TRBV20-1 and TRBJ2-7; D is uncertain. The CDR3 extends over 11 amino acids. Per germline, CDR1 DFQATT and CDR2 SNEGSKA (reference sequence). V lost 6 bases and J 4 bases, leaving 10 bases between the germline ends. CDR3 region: CSASQAYEQYF. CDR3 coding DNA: TGCAGTGCCAGTCAGGCTTACGAGCAGTACTTC.

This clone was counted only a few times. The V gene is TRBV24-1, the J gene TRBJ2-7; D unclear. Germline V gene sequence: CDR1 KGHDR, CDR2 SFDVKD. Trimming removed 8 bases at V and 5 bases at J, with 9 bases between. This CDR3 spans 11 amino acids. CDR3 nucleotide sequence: TGTGCCACCAAAGAAGGGAACGAGCAGTACTTC. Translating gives CATKEGNEQYF.

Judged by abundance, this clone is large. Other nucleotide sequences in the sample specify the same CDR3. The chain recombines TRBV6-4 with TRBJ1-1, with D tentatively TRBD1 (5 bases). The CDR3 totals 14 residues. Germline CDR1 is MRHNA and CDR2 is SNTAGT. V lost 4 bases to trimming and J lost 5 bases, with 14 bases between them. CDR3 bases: TGTGCCAGCAGTGCTGGTCCGGGGCAAACTGAAGCTTTCTTT. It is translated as CASSAGPGQTEAFF.

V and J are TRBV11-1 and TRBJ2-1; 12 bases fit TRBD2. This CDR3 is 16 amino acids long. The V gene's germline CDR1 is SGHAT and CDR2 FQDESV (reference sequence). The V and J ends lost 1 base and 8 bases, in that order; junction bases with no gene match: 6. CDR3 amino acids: CASSLGLAGVFDEQFF. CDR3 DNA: TGTGCCAGCAGCTTAGGACTAGCGGGAGTATTCGATGAGCAGTTCTTC.

In DNA form, the CDR3 reads TGTGCCAGCAGCTTGAGGCTATCATCCTACAATGAGCAGTTCTTC. Protein sequence: CASSLRLSSYNEQFF. The rearrangement joins TRBV5-4 to TRBJ2-1, with D uncertain. This CDR3 comprises 15 residues. V gave up 1 base and J gave up 1 base, with 9 bases separating them. Germline V gene sequence: CDR1 SGHNT, CDR2 YYREEE (reference sequence).

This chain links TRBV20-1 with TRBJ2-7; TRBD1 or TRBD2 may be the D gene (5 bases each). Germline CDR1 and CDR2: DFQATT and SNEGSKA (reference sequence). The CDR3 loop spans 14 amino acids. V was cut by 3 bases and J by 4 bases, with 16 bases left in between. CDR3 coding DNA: TGCAGTGCTAGGGGTGGGTGTGGGGGTTACGAGCAGTACTTC. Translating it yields CSARGGCGGYEQYF.

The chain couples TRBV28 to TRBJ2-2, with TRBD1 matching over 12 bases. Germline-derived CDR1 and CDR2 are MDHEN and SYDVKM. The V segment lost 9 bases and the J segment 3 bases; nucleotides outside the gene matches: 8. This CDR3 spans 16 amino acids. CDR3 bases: TGTGCCAGTGGGACAGGGGGCATAAAGGACACCGGGGAGCTGTTTTTT. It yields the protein CASGTGGIKDTGELFF.